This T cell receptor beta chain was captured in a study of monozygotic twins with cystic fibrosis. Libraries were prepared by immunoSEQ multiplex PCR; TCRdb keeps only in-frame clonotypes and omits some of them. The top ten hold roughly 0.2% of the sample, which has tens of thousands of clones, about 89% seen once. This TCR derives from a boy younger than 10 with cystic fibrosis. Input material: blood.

CDR3 sequence reads: CASSLVGPYGYTF. Written as DNA, the CDR3 is TGTGCCAGCAGCTTAGTCGGCCCGTATGGCTACACCTTC. The chain combines TRBV7-2 with TRBJ1-2, with D unclear. The germline V and J ends were trimmed by 1 base and 5 bases, with 8 bases remaining between them. Germline assignment: CDR1 SGHTA and CDR2 FQGNSA. This CDR3 region has 13 residues.